Below are 14 T cell receptor beta chains sequenced from a single sample in a study of graft-versus-host responses after intestinal transplantation. TCRdb keeps only in-frame clones here, not all; method: immunoSEQ multiplex PCR. The table includes some 40,000 clones, around 90% detected once. The input for sequencing was PBMCs, taken 300 to 330 days after intestinal transplant. The receptors derive from a human patient who received an intestinal transplant, so some T cells may come from the graft donor.

The chain uses TRBV30 and TRBJ1-2; D remains ambiguous. Trimming removed 8 bases from V and 8 bases from J, with 12 bases in between. This CDR3 is built from 10 residues. Germline-derived CDR1 and CDR2 are GTSNPN and SVGIG (reference sequence). The CDR3 DNA follows: TGTGCCCGACGCGAGGTCGGCTACACCTTC. It is translated as CARREVGYTF.

The gene calls are TRBV7-2 and TRBJ2-1, with 11 bases lining up with TRBD2. Germline CDR1 and CDR2: SGHTA and FQGNSA. V was clipped by 4 bases and J by 7 bases; unmatched bases: 6. The CDR3 length is 15 residues. The DNA of the CDR3 is TGTGCCAGCAGCTCCCCGGGACTAGCGGAAAATGAGCAGTTCTTC. Translation: CASSSPGLAENEQFF.

The rearrangement joins TRBV6-5 to TRBJ1-2, with 9 bases matching TRBD1. This CDR3 region has 15 residues. V trimming: 2 bases; J trimming: 4 bases; junction bases outside the gene matches: 5. Per the germline V gene, CDR1 is MNHEY and CDR2 is SVGAGI. CDR3 residues: CASSYLSDRGYGYTF. The CDR3 nucleotides are TGTGCCAGCAGTTACCTATCGGACAGGGGCTATGGCTACACCTTC.

The chain recombines TRBV7-3 with TRBJ2-3, with 8 bases that match TRBD2. V lost 0 bases and J lost 4; bases outside the gene matches: 9. Germline V gene sequence: CDR1 SGHTA, CDR2 FQGTGA. The CDR3 is made up of 17 amino acids. This CDR3 reads CASSLTLGAGVSDTQYF. The CDR3 nucleotides read TGTGCCAGCAGCTTAACCCTTGGAGCGGGAGTGTCAGATACGCAGTATTTT.

CDR3 nucleotides: TGTGCCAGCAGCTTAGTAGGTAGGGGGCGCTCCTACAATGAGCAGTTCTTC. It specifies CASSLVGRGRSYNEQFF. V usage is TRBV11-2 and J usage is TRBJ2-1; 7 bases match TRBD1. Germline assignment: CDR1 SGHAT and CDR2 FQNNGV. Trimming took 1 base from V and 0 from J; bases not matched to a gene: 6. The CDR3 is 17 amino acids.

J is TRBJ2-2 and V is TRBV12-5; the match to TRBD2 covers 10 bases. The germline V gene has CDR1 LGHNT and CDR2 FRNRAP. V lost 5 bases and J lost 7; bases outside the gene matches: 28. This CDR3 contains 22 residues. In DNA, the CDR3 is TGTGCTAGTGGTCCACAACCCCCGGGACACCAAAAGCGGGAGGGCCTTAACGGGGAGCTGTTTTTT. Translated, it gives CASGPQPPGHQKREGLNGELFF. The variable domain in full, with the rest retrieved from reference TRBV12-5 and TRBJ2-2, is DARVTQTPRHKVTEMGQEVTMRCQPILGHNTVFWYRQTMMQGLELLAYFRNRAPLDDSGMPKDRFSAEMPDATLATLKIQPSEPRDSAVYFCASGPQPPGHQKREGLNGELFFGEGSRLTVL.

This clone appeared a single time. The chain links TRBV7-8 to TRBJ1-5; D is ambiguous. The CDR3 contains 15 residues. Trimming left V 4 bases short and J 2 bases short, with 12 bases between. Germline loops: CDR1 SGHVS, CDR2 FQNEAQ. As DNA, the CDR3 is TGTGCCAGCAGCTCCCCCGGGGTCGGCAATCAGCCCCAGCATTTT. The encoded protein is CASSSPGVGNQPQHF.

The J gene is TRBJ1-2, the V gene TRBV11-2, with D possibly matching TRBD1 (6 bases). CDR3 size: 14 residues. Trimming cost V 5 bases and J 4 bases, with 14 bases left between them. CDR1 is SGHAT and CDR2 is FQNNGV in the germline V gene. As DNA, the CDR3 is TGTGCCAGCAGCGCATCAACAGGGATCTATGGCTACACCTTC. Protein: CASSASTGIYGYTF.

In DNA form, the CDR3 reads TGTGCCAGCAGCCATAACTCCCCTAGCGGAGGTCGGGATACGCAGTATTTT. It translates to CASSHNSPSGGRDTQYF. The J gene is TRBJ2-3, the V gene TRBV28; 7 nucleotides match TRBD2. Germline V CDR1 and CDR2: MDHEN, SYDVKM. This CDR3 spans 17 amino acids. V lost 6 bases and J lost 6; bases outside the gene matches: 18.

A remark on this clone: Its ends do not fully match the called genes, so a read error is possible. Other DNA variants within this sample encode the same CDR3. This chain connects TRBV28 to TRBJ2-7, with 8 bases identical to TRBD1. In germline, CDR1 is MDHEN, CDR2 SYDVKM. This CDR3 is 15 amino acids long. The DNA of the CDR3 is TGTGCCGGCAGTTTTCCCGGGACAGGCACCTACGAGCAGTACTTC. Translated, it gives CAGSFPGTGTYEQYF.

The V and J genes are TRBV6-5 and TRBJ1-6; 9 bases fit TRBD1. Germline CDR1 reads MNHEY; CDR2 reads SVGAGI. The CDR3 contains 15 residues. Unmatched junction bases numbered 9, after V lost 6 bases and J lost 9 bases. CDR3 amino acids: CASSSMTGGSSPLHF. In DNA, the CDR3 is TGTGCCAGCAGCTCAATGACAGGGGGTTCTTCACCCCTCCACTTT.

CDR3 in DNA: TGTGCCAGCGGGACAGGGATAGCTACCCCCTATGGCTACACCTTC. Protein: CASGTGIATPYGYTF. The chain carries TRBV6-6 and TRBJ1-2, with TRBD1 identical over 9 bases. Germline trimming cut 8 bases from V and 4 bases from J; bases unmatched to any gene: 11. CDR3 size: 15 residues. Germline V gives CDR1 MNHNY, CDR2 SVGAGI (reference sequence).

The J gene is TRBJ2-3, the V gene TRBV2, with a tentative D call TRBD2 (6 bases). This CDR3 contains 16 residues. CDR1 and CDR2 from the germline V gene are SNHLY and FYNNEI. Trimming pared 3 bases from V and 1 base from J, leaving 14 bases between. The CDR3 loop reads CASSEFGRGRTDTQYF. The CDR3 DNA reads as TGTGCCAGCAGTGAGTTTGGGCGGGGTCGCACAGATACGCAGTATTTT.

The J gene is TRBJ1-1, the V gene TRBV28; no clear D gene. Trimming removed 0 bases from V and 1 base from J, with 6 bases in between. CDR1 is MDHEN, CDR2 SYDVKM, per germline. The CDR3 is 14 amino acids. As DNA, the CDR3 is TGTGCCAGCAGTTTATGGAATCCGAACACTGAAGCTTTCTTT. It is translated as CASSLWNPNTEAFF.